This T cell receptor beta chain stems from a study of T cell responses to AZD1222 COVID-19 vaccine. Study-level findings and limits: Donor demographics were predominantly white British with a female majority; clonal diversity may be underestimated. Repertoire sampling happened only post peak T cell response. The study found vaccine-associated CD4 TCRs spanning spike, dominant at 160-218 and 743-854.

This clone has only a few counts. Its antigen is unknown. The protocol was immunoSEQ multiplex PCR, while the TCRdb copy is restricted to in-frame clones and leaves out a portion. Of 150,000 to 200,000 clones listed, about 91% are singletons. Second-dose intervals near 4 or 12 weeks were combined. The ends were cut back, 3 bases at V and 5 bases at J, with 15 bases in the middle. The CDR3 runs 14 residues. Germline values: CDR1 DFQATT, CDR2 SNEGSKA (reference sequence). Here the sequenced sample was peripheral blood, taken 28 days after the second AZD1222 dose. The clonotype comes from an adult who received the AZD1222 COVID-19 vaccine. This chain links TRBV20-1 with TRBJ2-3; tentatively, D is TRBD2 (7 bases). The DNA of the CDR3 is TGCAGTGCTAGTGGGGGGGCTAGGGGAGATACGCAGTATTTT. Translating it yields CSASGGARGDTQYF.